This record covers a single T cell receptor beta chain. Both 60 Vbeta primers and 13 Jbeta primers went into the PCR. Here immunoSEQ multiplex PCR was the method, and the copy in TCRdb shows in-frame clones only, minus some. The sample includes around 160,000 clones, around 85% seen only once; the top ten take approximately 9.4%. The data are from a study of cytomegalovirus exposure and HLA in healthy donors. V lost 5 bases to trimming and J lost 1 base; unmatched junction nucleotides: 5. Germline assignment: CDR1 GTSNPN and CDR2 SVGIG (reference sequence). There are 15 residues in the CDR3. The V call is TRBV30, the J call TRBJ2-2; 9 bases match TRBD1. Specimen: PBMCs. This receptor was taken from a man aged 18-30 years in good health and CMV-seropositive. The CDR3 bases are TGTGCCTGGTCCACAGGGGGCGGGAACACCGGGGAGCTGTTTTTT. Its translation: CAWSTGGGNTGELFF.